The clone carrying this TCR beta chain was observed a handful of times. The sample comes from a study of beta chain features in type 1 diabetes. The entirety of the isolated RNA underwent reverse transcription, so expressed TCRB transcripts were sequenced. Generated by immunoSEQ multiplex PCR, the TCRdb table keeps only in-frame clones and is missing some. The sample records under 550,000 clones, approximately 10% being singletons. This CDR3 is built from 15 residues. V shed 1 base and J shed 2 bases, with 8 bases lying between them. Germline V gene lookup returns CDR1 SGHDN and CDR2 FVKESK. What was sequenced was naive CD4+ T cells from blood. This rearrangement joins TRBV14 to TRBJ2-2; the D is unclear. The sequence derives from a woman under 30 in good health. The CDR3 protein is CASSQGHLNTGELFF. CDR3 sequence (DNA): TGTGCCAGCAGCCAAGGCCACTTAAACACCGGGGAGCTGTTTTTT.